This passage covers 2 T cell receptor beta chains from one sample sequenced in a study of blood T cell repertoires in COVID-19. Generated by immunoSEQ multiplex PCR, the TCRdb table keeps only in-frame clones and is missing some. Here the sample spans 330,000 or so clones, about nine tenths being singletons. Source material: PBMCs or T cells enriched from blood (not recorded which). These receptors were taken from a woman aged 25 to 39 who had been exposed to COVID-19.

The CDR3 sequence: CATSRDRGVNQPQHF. DNA for the CDR3: TGTGCCACCAGCAGAGATCGGGGGGTAAATCAGCCCCAGCATTTT. The chain uses TRBV15 and TRBJ1-5, with D maybe TRBD1 (5 bases). Germline CDR1 reads LNHNV; CDR2 reads YYDKDF (reference sequence). Trimming took 0 bases from V and 4 from J, leaving 10 bases between them. The CDR3 totals 15 residues.

The rearrangement joins TRBV9 to TRBJ2-7; 11 nucleotides match TRBD2. J lost 3 bases, V lost 3 bases, and 2 bases had no gene match. In germline, CDR1 is SGDLS, CDR2 YYNGEE. This CDR3 contains 14 residues. CDR3 amino acids: CASSAGTSGYEQYF. In DNA form, the CDR3 reads TGTGCCAGCAGCGCCGGGACTAGCGGCTACGAGCAGTACTTC.